Each of the 28 T cell receptor beta chains below was sequenced from the same sample in a study of STAT3 mutations in large granular lymphocyte leukemia. The study, taken as a whole, reports: In T-cell large granular lymphocyte leukemia, about half of patients showed multiple immunodominant subclonotypes.

The antigens of these receptors remain unknown. TCRdb's copy holds only in-frame clones and misses some; the assay was immunoSEQ multiplex PCR. The table includes tens of thousands of clones, about 95% detected once. The sample was peripheral blood mononuclear cells. The receptors were gathered from a man in his forties with T-cell large granular lymphocyte leukemia. Some clones in this sample may be carry-over from other donors' samples.

The genes are TRBV6-5 and TRBJ2-7, with D unclear. Between the trimmed V and J ends, which lost 7 bases and 1 base, there was a span of 8 bases. The CDR3 has 12 amino acids. CDR1 is MNHEY, CDR2 SVGAGI, per germline. CDR3 DNA sequence: TGTGCCAGCAAGGGTCTATCCTACGAGCAGTACTTC. Translating it yields CASKGLSYEQYF.

V gene TRBV5-5 combines with J gene TRBJ2-6; D is ambiguous. In germline, CDR1 is SGHKS, CDR2 YYEKEE (reference sequence). The CDR3 length is 14 residues. Trimming cost V 0 bases and J 2 bases, with 3 bases left between them. CDR3 in DNA: TGTGCCAGCAGCTTGGGGACTGGGGCCAACGTCCTGACTTTC. Its translation: CASSLGTGANVLTF.

V is TRBV4-3 and J is TRBJ2-1, with TRBD1 matching over 8 bases. The germline V gene encodes CDR1 LGHNA and CDR2 YSLEER. The CDR3 consists of 15 residues. V lost 4 bases, J lost 7 bases, and 9 bases stayed unmatched. In DNA, the CDR3 is TGCGCCAGCAGCCTCCGGCAGGGGGCGTCAAATGAGCAGTTCTTC. As protein: CASSLRQGASNEQFF.

The rearrangement uses TRBV5-1 and TRBJ1-2; 7 bases fit TRBD1. V lost 5 bases, J lost 7 bases, and 17 bases stayed unmatched. Germline V CDR1 and CDR2: SGHRS, YFSETQ. This CDR3 is built from 16 residues. CDR3 in amino acids: CASSLSPGQPGPGYTF. The DNA of the CDR3 is TGCGCCAGCAGTCTCTCTCCGGGACAGCCGGGACCTGGCTACACCTTC.

The chain has TRBV4-1 and TRBJ2-7; 8 bases are shared with TRBD1. V shed 1 base and J 4 bases; nucleotides not matched to a gene: 3. The CDR3 has 14 amino acids. Germline-derived CDR1 and CDR2 are MGHRA and YSYEKL. In DNA form, the CDR3 reads TGCGCCAGCAGCCAAGTACAGGGGGTGTACGAGCAGTACTTC. It codes for CASSQVQGVYEQYF.

The chain combines TRBV11-1 with TRBJ2-7; 9 nucleotides match TRBD1. The J segment lost 3 bases and the V segment lost 3 bases, leaving 3 bases of the junction unmatched. The V gene's germline CDR1 is SGHAT and CDR2 FQDESV (reference sequence). CDR3 size: 14 residues. CDR3 amino acids: CASSLGTGIYEQYF. The CDR3 DNA is TGTGCCAGCAGCTTGGGGACAGGGATCTACGAGCAGTACTTC.

The V gene is TRBV7-2, the J gene TRBJ1-4; 7 bases match TRBD1. The CDR3 runs 14 residues. Germline CDR1 and CDR2: SGHTA and FQGNSA. V lost 5 bases and J lost 8; bases outside the gene matches: 8. CDR3 coding DNA: TGTGCCAGCAGCGCGACAGGGTTTCGAGAAAAACTGTTTTTT. Its translation is CASSATGFREKLFF.

The rearrangement links TRBV11-2 to TRBJ2-3; D not certain. CDR1 and CDR2 from the germline V gene are SGHAT and FQNNGV. V was clipped by 0 bases and J by 4 bases, with 8 bases between them. CDR3 size: 14 residues. CDR3 in amino acids: CASSLELGADTQYF. The DNA for the CDR3 is TGTGCCAGCAGCTTAGAATTGGGCGCAGATACGCAGTATTTT.

V is TRBV14 and J is TRBJ2-7; tentative D call: TRBD1 (6 bases). CDR1 and CDR2 (germline): SGHDN, FVKESK. Trimming shortened V by 1 base and J by 2 bases, and 12 bases separated the two germline ends. This CDR3 has 15 residues. In DNA, the CDR3 is TGTGCCAGCAGCCAAGGGGCAGGGGCGGCCTACGAGCAGTACTTC. The encoded protein is CASSQGAGAAYEQYF. Complete variable domain (other parts from reference TRBV14 and TRBJ2-7): EAGVTQFPSHSVIEKGQTVTLRCDPISGHDNLYWYRRVMGKEIKFLLHFVKESKQDESGMPNNRFLAERTGGTYSTLKVQPAELEDSGVYFCASSQGAGAAYEQYFGPGTRLTVT.

The chain links TRBV7-2 to TRBJ2-3; 7 bases map to TRBD2. CDR1 and CDR2 (germline): SGHTA, FQGNSA. After removal of 5 bases from V and 0 bases from J, the junction contained 11 bases not matched to a gene. The CDR3 extends over 17 amino acids. CDR3 coding DNA: TGTGCCAGCAGCACACGCCACGGCGGGGGAAGCACAGATACGCAGTATTTT. This codes for CASSTRHGGGSTDTQYF.

The table lists this clone with a count of one. The gene calls are TRBV19 and TRBJ1-2, with D tentatively TRBD1 (6 bases). Germline V CDR1 and CDR2: LNHDA, SQIVND (reference sequence). Trimming shortened V by 3 bases and J by 6 bases, and 14 bases separated the two germline ends. CDR3 size: 14 residues. Written as DNA, the CDR3 is TGTGCCAGTAGTATCTGGGGGCCCCCCCATGGCTACACCTTC. The encoded protein is CASSIWGPPHGYTF.

This chain joins TRBV5-4 and TRBJ1-2; TRBD1 is a possible D gene (5 bases). The CDR3 extends over 15 amino acids. V was pared by 0 bases and J by 8 bases, with 17 bases between. Germline assignment: CDR1 SGHNT and CDR2 YYREEE (reference sequence). In DNA, the CDR3 is TGTGCCAGCAGCTTGGCCCCAGGGCCGCATGGGGGCTACACCTTC. Amino acid sequence: CASSLAPGPHGGYTF.

The rearrangement links TRBV7-2 to TRBJ1-2; D is undetermined. V dropped 11 bases and J dropped 3 bases, with 13 bases sitting between them. CDR3 length equals 12 residues. From germline, CDR1 is SGHTA and CDR2 FQGNSA. The CDR3 sequence: CASTTPYYGYTF. For the CDR3, the DNA is TGTGCCTCTACAACCCCCTACTATGGCTACACCTTC. Full variable domain (outside the CDR3, taken from reference TRBV7-2 and TRBJ1-2): GAGVSQSPSNKVTEKGKDVELRCDPISGHTALYWYRQSLGQGLEFLIYFQGNSAPDKSGLPSDRFSAERTGGSVSTLTIQRTQQEDSAVYLCASTTPYYGYTFGSGTRLTVV.

The CDR3 loop reads CARGQLNTEAFF. In DNA form, the CDR3 reads TGTGCCAGAGGACAGCTGAACACTGAAGCTTTCTTT. The chain couples TRBV19 to TRBJ1-1; TRBD1 might be the D (6 bases). The CDR3 has 12 amino acids. Deletions cut 9 bases from V and 0 bases from J, with 8 bases between. The germline gives CDR1 LNHDA, CDR2 SQIVND (reference sequence).

The chain uses TRBV14 and TRBJ1-6; 7 bases map to TRBD1. Germline V CDR1 and CDR2: SGHDN, FVKESK. The V gene end was trimmed by 3 bases and the J gene end by 1 base; junction bases not matched to a gene: 12. The CDR3 consists of 19 residues. In DNA, the CDR3 is TGTGCCAGCAGCCATCCCGACAGGGTAAAAGGGTCCTATAATTCACCCCTCCACTTT. This gives the protein CASSHPDRVKGSYNSPLHF.

This clone was seen just once. The chain uses TRBV4-1 and TRBJ1-1, with 7 bases identical to TRBD1. V gave up 5 bases and J gave up 0 bases; unmatched junction bases: 15. Germline V gene sequence: CDR1 MGHRA, CDR2 YSYEKL. This CDR3 spans 18 amino acids. Here the CDR3 DNA reads TGCGCCAGCAGCTCCCCTCCGGGACAGTTAATAATGAACACTGAAGCTTTCTTT. It specifies CASSSPPGQLIMNTEAFF.

V usage is TRBV14 and J usage is TRBJ1-5; D may be TRBD1 (5 bases). Trimming cost V 6 bases and J 6 bases, with 18 bases left between them. Germline values: CDR1 SGHDN, CDR2 FVKESK. This CDR3 comprises 15 residues. CDR3 sequence: CASSRQGDVGQPQHF. The CDR3 DNA reads as TGTGCCAGCAGTCGCCAGGGAGACGTGGGTCAGCCCCAGCATTTT.

The chain carries TRBV18 and TRBJ1-2; 8 positions match TRBD1. Germline CDR1 reads KGHSH; CDR2 reads LQKENI. This CDR3 has 15 residues. V trimming: 3 bases; J trimming: 2 bases; junction bases outside the gene matches: 5. CDR3: CASSPVDRVNYGYTF. The CDR3 nucleotides are TGTGCCAGCTCACCGGTGGACAGGGTGAACTATGGCTACACCTTC.

CDR3 DNA sequence: TGTGCCACCAGCACTAACAGGGTAAATGAGCAGTTCTTC. Its translation is CATSTNRVNEQFF. This chain joins TRBV15 and TRBJ2-1; D possibly corresponds to TRBD1 (6 bases). Per germline, CDR1 LNHNV and CDR2 YYDKDF (reference sequence). The CDR3 totals 13 residues. Between the trimmed V and J ends, which lost 4 bases and 7 bases, there was a span of 11 bases.

The rearrangement joins TRBV6-5 to TRBJ2-1, with D unclear. The CDR3 sequence is 13 residues long. V lost 2 bases to trimming and J lost 10 bases, with 12 bases between them. Per germline, CDR1 MNHEY and CDR2 SVGAGI. The CDR3 coding sequence is TGTGCCAGCAGTTACAACAGACCGGCGGAGCAGTTCTTC. This codes for CASSYNRPAEQFF.

This chain connects TRBV18 to TRBJ1-5; D gene uncertain. The CDR3 loop spans 13 amino acids. Germline V CDR1 and CDR2: KGHSH, LQKENI. Between the trimmed V and J ends, which lost 3 bases and 1 base, there was a span of 4 bases. The CDR3 here is CASSPGSNQPQHF. DNA of the CDR3: TGTGCCAGCTCACCGGGCAGCAATCAGCCCCAGCATTTT. Using reference TRBV18 and TRBJ1-5 for the parts outside the CDR3, the full variable domain is NAGVMQNPRHLVRRRGQEARLRCSPMKGHSHVYWYRQLPEEGLKFMVYLQKENIIDESGMPKERFSAEFPKEGPSILRIQQVVRGDSAAYFCASSPGSNQPQHFGDGTRLSIL.

The J gene is TRBJ1-2, the V gene TRBV5-4; D not resolved. The CDR3 contains 18 residues. Germline V lookup: CDR1 SGHNT, CDR2 YYREEE (reference sequence). The V gene lost 4 bases and the J gene lost 6 bases, with 28 bases spanning the gap. This chain's CDR3 is CASSSISGSGNGPHGYTF. CDR3 bases: TGTGCCAGCAGCAGTATCTCGGGATCTGGGAATGGACCTCATGGCTACACCTTC. The whole variable domain, remainder taken from reference TRBV5-4 and TRBJ1-2, is ETGVTQSPTHLIKTRGQQVTLRCSSQSGHNTVSWYQQALGQGPQFIFQYYREEENGRGNFPPRFSGLQFPNYSSELNVNALELDDSALYLCASSSISGSGNGPHGYTFGSGTRLTVV.

V is TRBV19 and J is TRBJ1-2; TRBD1 might be the D (5 bases). CDR3 length: 14 amino acids. Between the trimmed V and J ends, which lost 7 bases and 8 bases, there was a span of 20 bases. The germline V gene encodes CDR1 LNHDA and CDR2 SQIVND (reference sequence). This CDR3 is CASISPGGKRGYTF. The CDR3 nucleotides are TGTGCCAGTATATCTCCTGGGGGGAAAAGGGGCTACACCTTC.

This chain uses TRBV18 with TRBJ1-2, with D hard to call. The V end was cut by 0 bases, the J end by 0 bases, with 8 bases between. In germline, CDR1 is KGHSH, CDR2 LQKENI. This CDR3 has 15 amino acids. CDR3 DNA: TGTGCCAGCTCACCACCGAGTAGAACTAACTATGGCTACACCTTC. This codes for CASSPPSRTNYGYTF.

This clone has only one observation. J is TRBJ1-5 and V is TRBV15; D not resolved. Germline V gene lookup returns CDR1 LNHNV and CDR2 YYDKDF (reference sequence). The V end was cut by 4 bases, the J end by 3 bases, with 4 bases between. The CDR3 extends over 12 amino acids. CDR3 DNA: TGTGCCACCAGCAAAAACAATCAGCCCCAGCATTTT. This sequence encodes CATSKNNQPQHF.

This clone was seen just once. The chain joins TRBV18 to TRBJ1-1; weak D call: TRBD1 (5 bases). Trimming took 2 bases from V and 6 from J, leaving 10 bases between them. This CDR3 contains 13 residues. The germline V gene encodes CDR1 KGHSH and CDR2 LQKENI. The CDR3 coding sequence is TGTGCCAGCTCACCAGGCAGGGACGCTGAAGCTTTCTTT. Amino acids: CASSPGRDAEAFF.

The chain uses TRBV4-3 and TRBJ1-4; D not certain. The V end lost 0 bases, the J end lost 6 bases, and 5 bases lay between the germline ends. The CDR3 contains 13 residues. In germline, CDR1 is LGHNA, CDR2 YSLEER. The CDR3 coding sequence is TGCGCCAGCAGCCAAGACTTGTATGAAAAACTGTTTTTT. Protein: CASSQDLYEKLFF.

The V call is TRBV7-2, the J call TRBJ1-1; 9 nucleotides match TRBD1. The germline V gene encodes CDR1 SGHTA and CDR2 FQGNSA. Trimming took 6 bases from V and 2 from J; bases not matched to a gene: 7. CDR3 size: 15 residues. The CDR3 nucleotides read TGTGCCAGCAGTTCAAGGGGACAGGGTAACACTGAAGCTTTCTTT. Protein sequence: CASSSRGQGNTEAFF.